Sequencing of this T cell receptor beta chain was carried out in a study of control samples from healthy donors and cancer patients. Germline V gene sequence: CDR1 MDHEN, CDR2 SYDVKM. This CDR3 has 15 residues. J lost 2 bases, V lost 6 bases, and 3 bases had no gene match. Sequencing used immunoSEQ multiplex PCR; TCRdb keeps in-frame clones, though not all of them. The data hold 400,000 to 450,000 clones, with about 93% observed a single time. The sequenced material came from PBMCs. The receptor was derived from a man aged 40-50 years with head and neck cancer. The chain joins TRBV28 to TRBJ1-6; TRBD1 matches at 8 bases. The CDR3 DNA reads as TGTGCCAGCAGGAAACAGGGGGCCTATAATTCACCCCTCCACTTT. Translating it yields CASRKQGAYNSPLHF.